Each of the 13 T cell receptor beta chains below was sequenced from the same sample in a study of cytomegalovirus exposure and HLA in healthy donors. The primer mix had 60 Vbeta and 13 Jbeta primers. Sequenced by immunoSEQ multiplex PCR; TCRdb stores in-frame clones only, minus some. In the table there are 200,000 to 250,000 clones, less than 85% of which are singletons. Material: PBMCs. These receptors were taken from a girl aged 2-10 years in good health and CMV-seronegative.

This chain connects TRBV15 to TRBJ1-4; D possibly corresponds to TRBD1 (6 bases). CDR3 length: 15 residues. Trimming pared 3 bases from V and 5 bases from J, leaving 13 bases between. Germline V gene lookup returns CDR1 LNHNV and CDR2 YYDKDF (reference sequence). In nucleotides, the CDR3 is TGTGCCACCAGCAGGTCAGGGGCAAGGAATGAAAAACTGTTTTTT. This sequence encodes CATSRSGARNEKLFF.

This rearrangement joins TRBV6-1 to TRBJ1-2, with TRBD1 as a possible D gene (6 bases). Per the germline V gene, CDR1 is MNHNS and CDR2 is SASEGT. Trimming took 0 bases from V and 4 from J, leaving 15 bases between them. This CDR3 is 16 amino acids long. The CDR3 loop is CASSEAQGGGVYGYTF. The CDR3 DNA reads TGTGCCAGCAGTGAAGCGCAAGGGGGTGGTGTCTATGGCTACACCTTC.

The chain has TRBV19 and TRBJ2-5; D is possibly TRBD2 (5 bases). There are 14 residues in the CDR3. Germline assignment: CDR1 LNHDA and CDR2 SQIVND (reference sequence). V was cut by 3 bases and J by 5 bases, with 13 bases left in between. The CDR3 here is CASSIRESEETQYF. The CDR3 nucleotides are TGTGCCAGTAGTATTCGGGAATCCGAGGAGACCCAGTACTTC.

The CDR3 region has the DNA TGTGCCAGCAGCGTAGGACTAGCGCGGAACACCGGGGAGCTGTTTTTT. The encoded protein is CASSVGLARNTGELFF. This chain connects TRBV7-9 to TRBJ2-2; 9 bases are shared with TRBD2. This CDR3 has 16 amino acids. V dropped 5 bases and J dropped 1; count of bases not matched to a gene: 5. Germline loops: CDR1 SEHNR, CDR2 FQNEAQ (reference sequence).

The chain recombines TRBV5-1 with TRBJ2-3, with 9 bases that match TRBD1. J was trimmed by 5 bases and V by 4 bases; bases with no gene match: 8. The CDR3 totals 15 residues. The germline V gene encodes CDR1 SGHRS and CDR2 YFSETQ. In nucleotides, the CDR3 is TGCGCCAGCAGCCCGGGACAGGGTCTTCAAGATACGCAGTATTTT. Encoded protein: CASSPGQGLQDTQYF. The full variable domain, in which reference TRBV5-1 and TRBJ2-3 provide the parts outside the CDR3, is KAGVTQTPRYLIKTRGQQVTLSCSPISGHRSVSWYQQTPGQGLQFLFEYFSETQRNKGNFPGRFSGRQFSNSRSEMNVSTLELGDSALYLCASSPGQGLQDTQYFGPGTRLTVL.

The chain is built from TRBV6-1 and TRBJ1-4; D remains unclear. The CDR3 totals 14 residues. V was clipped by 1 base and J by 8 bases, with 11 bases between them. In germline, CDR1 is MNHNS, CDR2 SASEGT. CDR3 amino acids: CASSEGAGWEKLFF. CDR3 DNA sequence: TGTGCCAGCAGTGAAGGGGCGGGCTGGGAAAAACTGTTTTTT.

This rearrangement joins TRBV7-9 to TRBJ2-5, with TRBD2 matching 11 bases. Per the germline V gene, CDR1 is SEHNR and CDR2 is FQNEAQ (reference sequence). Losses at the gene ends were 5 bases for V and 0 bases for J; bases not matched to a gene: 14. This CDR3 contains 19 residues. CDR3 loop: CASSDNRLLAGGDQETQYF. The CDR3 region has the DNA TGTGCCAGCAGCGACAACCGACTCCTAGCGGGGGGCGACCAAGAGACCCAGTACTTC. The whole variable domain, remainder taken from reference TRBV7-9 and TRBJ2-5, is DTGVSQNPRHKITKRGQNVTFRCDPISEHNRLYWYRQTLGQGPEFLTYFQNEAQLEKSRLLSDRFSAERPKGSFSTLEIQRTEQGDSAMYLCASSDNRLLAGGDQETQYFGPGTRLLVL.

The CDR3 sequence: CASSWSGGWDTQYF. For the CDR3, the DNA is TGCGCCAGCAGCTGGTCGGGGGGCTGGGATACGCAGTATTTT. The chain uses TRBV5-1 and TRBJ2-3; the D gene is possibly TRBD2 (7 bases). The CDR3 totals 14 residues. Germline-derived CDR1 and CDR2 are SGHRS and YFSETQ. The V and J ends lost 3 bases and 6 bases respectively, with 14 bases between them.

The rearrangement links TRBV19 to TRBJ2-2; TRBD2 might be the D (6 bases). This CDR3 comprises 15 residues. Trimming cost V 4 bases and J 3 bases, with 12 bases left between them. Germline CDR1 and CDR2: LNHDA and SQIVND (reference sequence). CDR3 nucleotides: TGTGCCAGTAGTACTAGGGACTCCCACACCGGGGAGCTGTTTTTT. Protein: CASSTRDSHTGELFF.

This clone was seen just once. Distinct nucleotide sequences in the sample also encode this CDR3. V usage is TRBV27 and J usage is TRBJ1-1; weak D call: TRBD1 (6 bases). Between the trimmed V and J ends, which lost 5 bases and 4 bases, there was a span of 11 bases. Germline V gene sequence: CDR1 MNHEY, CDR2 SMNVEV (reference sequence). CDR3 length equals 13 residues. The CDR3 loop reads CASSLGAGTEAFF. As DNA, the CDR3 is TGTGCCAGCAGTCTGGGGGCGGGCACTGAAGCTTTCTTT.

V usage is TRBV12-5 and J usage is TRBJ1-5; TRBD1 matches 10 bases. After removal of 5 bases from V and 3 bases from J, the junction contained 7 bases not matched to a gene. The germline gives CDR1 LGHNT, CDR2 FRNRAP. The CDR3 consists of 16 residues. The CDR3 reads CASGQPGQGFNQPQHF. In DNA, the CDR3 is TGTGCTAGTGGTCAGCCGGGACAGGGGTTCAATCAGCCCCAGCATTTT.

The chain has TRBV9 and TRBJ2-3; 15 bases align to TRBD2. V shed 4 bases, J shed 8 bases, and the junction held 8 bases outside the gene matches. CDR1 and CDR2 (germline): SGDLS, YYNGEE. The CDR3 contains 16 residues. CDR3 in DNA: TGTGCCAGCAGCCCGAGGACTAGCGGGGGGGCCTCTACGCAGTATTTT. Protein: CASSPRTSGGASTQYF. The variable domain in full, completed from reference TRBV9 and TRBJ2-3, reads DSGVTQTPKHLITATGQRVTLRCSPRSGDLSVYWYQQSLDQGLQFLIQYYNGEERAKGNILERFSAQQFPDLHSELNLSSLELGDSALYFCASSPRTSGGASTQYFGPGTRLTVL.

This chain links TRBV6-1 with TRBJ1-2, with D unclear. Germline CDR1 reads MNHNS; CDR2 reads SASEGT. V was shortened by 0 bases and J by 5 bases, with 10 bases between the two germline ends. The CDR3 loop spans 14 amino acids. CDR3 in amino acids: CASSEAGRKYGYTF. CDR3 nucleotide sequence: TGTGCCAGCAGTGAAGCAGGCAGGAAATATGGCTACACCTTC.